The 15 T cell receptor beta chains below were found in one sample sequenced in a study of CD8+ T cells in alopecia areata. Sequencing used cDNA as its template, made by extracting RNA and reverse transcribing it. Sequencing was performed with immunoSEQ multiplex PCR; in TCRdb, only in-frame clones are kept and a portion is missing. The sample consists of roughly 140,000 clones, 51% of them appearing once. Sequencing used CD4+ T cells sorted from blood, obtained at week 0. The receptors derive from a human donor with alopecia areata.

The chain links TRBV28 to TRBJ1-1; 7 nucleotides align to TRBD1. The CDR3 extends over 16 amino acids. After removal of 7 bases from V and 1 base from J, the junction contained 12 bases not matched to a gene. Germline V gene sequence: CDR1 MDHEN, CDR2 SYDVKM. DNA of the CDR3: TGTGCCAGCATTCTCCCTCAGGGACAGCCGAACACTGAAGCTTTCTTT. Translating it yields CASILPQGQPNTEAFF.

In DNA, the CDR3 is TGCGCCAGCAGCCAAGATTTAGGACGTGAGCAGTTCTTC. Its translation: CASSQDLGREQFF. The chain combines TRBV4-1 with TRBJ2-1; no clear D. Germline CDR1 is MGHRA and CDR2 is YSYEKL. The CDR3 has 13 residues. The V gene lost 0 bases and the J gene lost 9 bases, with 9 bases spanning the gap.

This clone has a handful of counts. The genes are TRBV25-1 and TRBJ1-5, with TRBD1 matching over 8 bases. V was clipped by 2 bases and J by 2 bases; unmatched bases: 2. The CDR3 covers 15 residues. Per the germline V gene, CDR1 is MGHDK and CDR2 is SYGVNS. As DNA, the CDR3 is TGTGCCAGCAGTGAACAGGGGGCGGGCAATCAGCCCCAGCATTTT. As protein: CASSEQGAGNQPQHF.

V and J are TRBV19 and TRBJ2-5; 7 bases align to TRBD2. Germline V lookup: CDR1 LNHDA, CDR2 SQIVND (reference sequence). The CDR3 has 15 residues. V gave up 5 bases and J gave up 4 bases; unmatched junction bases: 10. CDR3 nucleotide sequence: TGTGCCAGTAGTCGTGTGGCGGGAGTGCTAGAGACCCAGTACTTC. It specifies CASSRVAGVLETQYF.

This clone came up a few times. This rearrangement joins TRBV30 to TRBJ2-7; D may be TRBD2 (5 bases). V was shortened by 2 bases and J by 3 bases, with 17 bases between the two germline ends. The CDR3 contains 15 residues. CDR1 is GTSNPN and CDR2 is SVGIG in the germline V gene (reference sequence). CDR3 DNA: TGTGCCTGGAGTCGTGCGGGCAGGACTGTCTACGAGCAGTACTTC. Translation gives CAWSRAGRTVYEQYF. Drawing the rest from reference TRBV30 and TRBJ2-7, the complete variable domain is SQTIHQWPATLVQPVGSPLSLECTVEGTSNPNLYWYRQAAGRGLQLLFYSVGIGQISSEVPQNLSASRPQDRQFILSSKKLLLSDSGFYLCAWSRAGRTVYEQYFGPGTRLTVT.

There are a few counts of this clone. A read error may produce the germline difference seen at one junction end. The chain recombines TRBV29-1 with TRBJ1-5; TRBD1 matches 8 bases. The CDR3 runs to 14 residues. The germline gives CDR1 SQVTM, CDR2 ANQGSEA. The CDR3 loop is CSVQDRGANQPQHF. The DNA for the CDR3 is TGCAGCGTTCAAGACAGGGGTGCCAATCAGCCCCAGCATTTT.

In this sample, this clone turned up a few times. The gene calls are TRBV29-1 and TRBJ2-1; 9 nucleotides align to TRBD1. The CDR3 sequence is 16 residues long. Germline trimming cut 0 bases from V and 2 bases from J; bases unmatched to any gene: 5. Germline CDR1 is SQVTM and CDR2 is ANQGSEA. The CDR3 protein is CSVEEGTGSTYNEQFF. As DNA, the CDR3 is TGCAGCGTTGAAGAGGGGACAGGGTCCACCTACAATGAGCAGTTCTTC.

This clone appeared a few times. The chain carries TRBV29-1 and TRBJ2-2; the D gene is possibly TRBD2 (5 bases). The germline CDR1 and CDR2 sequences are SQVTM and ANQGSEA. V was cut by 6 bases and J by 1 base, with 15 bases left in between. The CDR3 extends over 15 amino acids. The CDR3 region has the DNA TGCAGCGTAGCCGCGGGTGGGAAGAACACCGGGGAGCTGTTTTTT. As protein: CSVAAGGKNTGELFF.

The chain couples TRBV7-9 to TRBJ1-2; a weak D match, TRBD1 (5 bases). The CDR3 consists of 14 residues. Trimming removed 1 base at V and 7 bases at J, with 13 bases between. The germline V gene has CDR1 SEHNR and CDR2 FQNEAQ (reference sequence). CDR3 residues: CASSLGGSTPGYTF. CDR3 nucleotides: TGTGCCAGCAGCTTAGGGGGCTCAACTCCTGGCTACACCTTC.

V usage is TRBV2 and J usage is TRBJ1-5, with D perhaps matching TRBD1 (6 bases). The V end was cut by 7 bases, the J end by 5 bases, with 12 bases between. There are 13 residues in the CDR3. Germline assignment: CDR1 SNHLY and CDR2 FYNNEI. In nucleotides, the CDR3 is TGTGCCAGCAACCCACAGGGAGATCAGCCCCAGCATTTT. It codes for CASNPQGDQPQHF.

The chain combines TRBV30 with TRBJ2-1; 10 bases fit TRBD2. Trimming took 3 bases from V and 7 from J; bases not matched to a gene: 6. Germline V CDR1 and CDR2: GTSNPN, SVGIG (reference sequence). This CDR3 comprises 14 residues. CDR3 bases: TGTGCCTGGAGAAGCGGGAGGGGGGGTAATGAGCAGTTCTTC. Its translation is CAWRSGRGGNEQFF. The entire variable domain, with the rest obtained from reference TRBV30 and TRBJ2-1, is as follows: SQTIHQWPATLVQPVGSPLSLECTVEGTSNPNLYWYRQAAGRGLQLLFYSVGIGQISSEVPQNLSASRPQDRQFILSSKKLLLSDSGFYLCAWRSGRGGNEQFFGPGTRLTVL.

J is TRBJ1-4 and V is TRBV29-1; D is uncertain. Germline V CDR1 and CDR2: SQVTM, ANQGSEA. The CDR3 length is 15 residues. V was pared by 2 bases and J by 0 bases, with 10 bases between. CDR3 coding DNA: TGCAGCGTTGAAATACACGCCGCAACTAATGAAAAACTGTTTTTT. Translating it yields CSVEIHAATNEKLFF.

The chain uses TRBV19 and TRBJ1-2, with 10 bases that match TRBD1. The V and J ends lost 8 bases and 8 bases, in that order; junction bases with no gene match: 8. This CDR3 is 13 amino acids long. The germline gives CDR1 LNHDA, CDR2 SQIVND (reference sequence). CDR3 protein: CASGDRGRGGYTF. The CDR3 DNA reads TGTGCCAGTGGGGACAGGGGTCGGGGAGGCTACACCTTC.

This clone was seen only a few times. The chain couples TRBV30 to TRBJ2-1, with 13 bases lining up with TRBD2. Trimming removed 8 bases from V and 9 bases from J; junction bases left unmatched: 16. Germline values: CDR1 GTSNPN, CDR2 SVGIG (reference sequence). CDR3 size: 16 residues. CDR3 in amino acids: CARLQITSGRASEQFF. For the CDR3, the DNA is TGTGCCCGACTCCAAATTACTAGCGGGAGGGCCAGTGAGCAGTTCTTC.

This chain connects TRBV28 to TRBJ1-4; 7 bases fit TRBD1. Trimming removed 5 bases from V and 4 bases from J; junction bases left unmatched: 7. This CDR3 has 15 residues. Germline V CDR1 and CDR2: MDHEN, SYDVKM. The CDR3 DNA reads TGTGCCAGCAGTCACAGGACAGGCTATAATGAAAAACTGTTTTTT. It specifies CASSHRTGYNEKLFF.